This T cell receptor beta chain was profiled in a study of blood T cell repertoires in COVID-19. Study in general: Samples of COVID-19 (acute and convalescent) were obtained from the United States, Italy and Spain. The cDNA or gDNA used as material had been derived from T cells, B-cell-depleted T cells, or PBMCs.

Germline CDR1 reads SGHTA; CDR2 reads FQGTGA. CDR3 length equals 14 residues. Trimming removed 4 bases from V and 1 base from J, with 10 bases in between. Per the authors' pipeline: Estimation of nucleated cell counts was performed using reference gene primer amplification. TCRdb keeps only in-frame clones here, not all; method: immunoSEQ multiplex PCR. Clonal size and the V and J genes are those of that table, whereas D and trimming came from the DNA. This sample has about 100,000 clones; 91% occur once, and the top ten carry more than 0.85%. The sequenced sample consisted of peripheral blood. This receptor was taken from a man between 60 and 70 years old with acute or convalescent COVID-19. The chain has TRBV7-3 and TRBJ1-1, with D possibly matching TRBD1 (5 bases). This CDR3 reads CASSSQGGNTEAFF. CDR3 nucleotide sequence: TGTGCCAGCAGCTCTCAGGGTGGGAACACTGAAGCTTTCTTT.